The 17 T cell receptor beta chains listed next were all sequenced from one sample in a study of blood T cell repertoires in COVID-19. The data were produced by immunoSEQ multiplex PCR, yet TCRdb's version contains in-frame clones alone and is incomplete. The sample yields 350,000 to 400,000 clones, 70% to 90% seen once. The sequenced sample was PBMCs or T cells enriched from blood (not recorded which). The receptors here all came from a woman in her 30s with acute COVID-19.

The chain links TRBV5-1 to TRBJ2-1, with TRBD2 as a possible D gene (6 bases). The CDR3 is 14 amino acids. The germline CDR1 and CDR2 sequences are SGHRS and YFSETQ. Trimming removed 4 bases at V and 6 bases at J, with 14 bases between. The CDR3 coding sequence is TGCGCCAGCAGCGTGGGACTTTTGGGCAATGAGCAGTTCTTC. It encodes CASSVGLLGNEQFF.

This clone was found a few times. The chain uses TRBV6-5 and TRBJ2-7; no clear D. The CDR3 is made up of 14 amino acids. V gave up 4 bases and J gave up 2 bases, with 12 bases separating them. Germline V gives CDR1 MNHEY, CDR2 SVGAGI. CDR3 coding DNA: TGTGCCAGCAGTTTAGGCCAGGCCACCTACGAGCAGTACTTC. Residues: CASSLGQATYEQYF.

The V gene is TRBV4-1, the J gene TRBJ1-2, with TRBD1 as a possible D gene (5 bases). Germline V gene lookup returns CDR1 MGHRA and CDR2 YSYEKL. V was shortened by 0 bases and J by 1 base, with 18 bases between the two germline ends. The CDR3 has 18 residues. CDR3 amino acids: CASSQDAGGQGNNYGYTF. CDR3 coding DNA: TGCGCCAGCAGCCAAGATGCAGGTGGGCAGGGTAATAACTATGGCTACACCTTC.

The chain joins TRBV6-5 to TRBJ1-6, with TRBD1 as a possible D gene (6 bases). There are 14 residues in the CDR3. Trimming left V 0 bases short and J 14 bases short, with 14 bases between. CDR1 MNHEY and CDR2 SVGAGI come from the germline V gene. This CDR3 reads CASSYSKQSGALHF. The CDR3 DNA reads TGTGCCAGCAGTTACTCGAAGCAGTCAGGGGCCCTCCACTTT.

The CDR3 here is CASSSPSGTNTGELFF. The CDR3 DNA reads as TGCGCCAGCAGCTCGCCTAGCGGAACGAACACCGGGGAGCTGTTTTTT. V and J are TRBV5-1 and TRBJ2-2; TRBD2 agrees at 7 bases. CDR1 and CDR2 (germline): SGHRS, YFSETQ. The CDR3 loop spans 16 amino acids. V dropped 3 bases and J dropped 0; count of bases not matched to a gene: 5.

The V gene is TRBV6-5, the J gene TRBJ1-2; weak D call: TRBD1 (5 bases). The length of the CDR3 is 13 residues. Between the trimmed V and J ends, which lost 4 bases and 6 bases, there was a span of 12 bases. CDR1 is MNHEY, CDR2 SVGAGI, per germline. The CDR3 region is CASSLSGGDGYTF. The CDR3, as DNA: TGTGCCAGCAGTTTGTCGGGGGGTGATGGCTACACCTTC.

V usage is TRBV5-1 and J usage is TRBJ2-1; 7 nucleotides match TRBD1. The germline CDR1 and CDR2 sequences are SGHRS and YFSETQ. V lost 4 bases, J lost 5 bases, and 12 bases stayed unmatched. CDR3 length: 16 amino acids. DNA for the CDR3: TGCGCCAGCAGCGCTAGAACAGGGGCCTCGAACAATGAGCAGTTCTTC. It is translated as CASSARTGASNNEQFF. Using reference TRBV5-1 and TRBJ2-1 for the parts outside the CDR3, the full variable domain is KAGVTQTPRYLIKTRGQQVTLSCSPISGHRSVSWYQQTPGQGLQFLFEYFSETQRNKGNFPGRFSGRQFSNSRSEMNVSTLELGDSALYLCASSARTGASNNEQFFGPGTRLTVL.

The chain joins TRBV7-3 to TRBJ2-3; 8 nucleotides match TRBD2. The germline gives CDR1 SGHTA, CDR2 FQGTGA. The V gene end was trimmed by 1 base and the J gene end by 5 bases; junction bases not matched to a gene: 11. The CDR3 covers 17 residues. CDR3 nucleotide sequence: TGTGCCAGCAGCTTAATCGGTTCGGGGGGGCCGGGAGATACGCAGTATTTT. Translating it yields CASSLIGSGGPGDTQYF. The full variable domain, with the rest looked up from reference TRBV7-3 and TRBJ2-3, is GAGVSQTPSNKVTEKGKYVELRCDPISGHTALYWYRQSLGQGPEFLIYFQGTGAADDSGLPNDRFFAVRPEGSVSTLKIQRTERGDSAVYLCASSLIGSGGPGDTQYFGPGTRLTVL.

The genes are TRBV27 and TRBJ1-2, with D maybe TRBD1 (5 bases). V gave up 6 bases and J gave up 7 bases, with 15 bases separating them. In germline, CDR1 is MNHEY, CDR2 SMNVEV (reference sequence). CDR3 length: 13 amino acids. The CDR3 nucleotides read TGTGCCAGCAGCCAAACATGGGGGGGTGGCTACACCTTC. It encodes CASSQTWGGGYTF.

The V and J genes are TRBV12-3 or TRBV12-4 and TRBJ2-7, with unresolved D. This CDR3 has 13 residues. The ends were cut back, 3 bases at V and 7 bases at J, with 13 bases in the middle. CDR3 nucleotide sequence: TGTGCCAGCAGTTTTCAGGCCAAGGCTGAGCAGTACTTC. The encoded protein is CASSFQAKAEQYF.

The CDR3 reads CASSLQDGGTEAFF. The CDR3 bases are TGCGCCAGCAGCTTGCAGGACGGGGGCACTGAAGCTTTCTTT. The chain links TRBV5-1 to TRBJ1-1; D is possibly TRBD1 (5 bases). Germline V CDR1 and CDR2: SGHRS, YFSETQ. CDR3 length: 14 residues. With 1 base removed from V and 4 bases from J, the gap between germline ends came to 11 bases.

About this clone: Other nucleotide sequences in the sample specify the same CDR3. The V and J genes are TRBV18 and TRBJ1-2; TRBD1 might be the D (5 bases). V lost 3 bases and J lost 6, with 11 bases in between. Germline V gives CDR1 KGHSH, CDR2 LQKENI. This CDR3 region has 13 residues. The CDR3 region has the DNA TGTGCCAGCTCACCGCTGCAGGGCGATGGCTACACCTTC. Protein product: CASSPLQGDGYTF.

The chain uses TRBV9 and TRBJ2-1; 11 nucleotides align to TRBD1. The length of the CDR3 is 16 residues. Looked up from germline, CDR1 is SGDLS and CDR2 is YYNGEE. After removal of 2 bases from V and 8 bases from J, the junction contained 9 bases not matched to a gene. The CDR3 DNA sequence: TGTGCCAGCAGCGTCGGGGGACAGGGGGTTGTGGATGAGCAGTTCTTC. Amino acids: CASSVGGQGVVDEQFF. Drawing the rest from reference TRBV9 and TRBJ2-1, the complete variable domain is DSGVTQTPKHLITATGQRVTLRCSPRSGDLSVYWYQQSLDQGLQFLIQYYNGEERAKGNILERFSAQQFPDLHSELNLSSLELGDSALYFCASSVGGQGVVDEQFFGPGTRLTVL.

On this clone itself: Other DNA sequences of this sample code for an identical CDR3. V gene TRBV2 combines with J gene TRBJ1-6; 7 bases are a match to TRBD1. The germline V gene encodes CDR1 SNHLY and CDR2 FYNNEI. V lost 1 base and J lost 10; bases outside the gene matches: 4. The CDR3 is 14 residues long. The CDR3 reads CASSEGQGDSPLHF. CDR3 sequence (DNA): TGTGCCAGCAGTGAAGGACAGGGCGACTCACCCCTCCACTTT.

The gene calls are TRBV19 and TRBJ1-6, with 10 bases matching TRBD1. After removal of 5 bases from V and 9 bases from J, the junction contained 4 bases not matched to a gene. This CDR3 comprises 14 residues. Germline V gene sequence: CDR1 LNHDA, CDR2 SQIVND (reference sequence). In DNA, the CDR3 is TGTGCCAGTAGTTTCCGGACAGGGGGTTCACCCCTCCACTTT. Its protein product is CASSFRTGGSPLHF.

V is TRBV6-4 and J is TRBJ2-2, with 13 bases identical to TRBD2. Germline V lookup: CDR1 MRHNA, CDR2 SNTAGT. Germline trimming cut 7 bases from V and 0 bases from J; bases unmatched to any gene: 5. The CDR3 contains 17 residues. The CDR3 loop is CASTGLAGAPNTGELFF. CDR3 nucleotide sequence: TGTGCCAGCACCGGACTAGCGGGGGCACCGAACACCGGGGAGCTGTTTTTT.

The chain is built from TRBV3-1 (or the pseudogene TRBV3-2) and TRBJ2-2; 7 nucleotides agree with TRBD1. The CDR3 is 16 residues long. Looked up from germline, CDR1 is LGHDT and CDR2 is YNNKEL (reference sequence). The trim removed 4 bases at V and 7 bases at J, leaving 12 bases unmatched. The CDR3 coding sequence is TGTGCCAGCAGCCCGGGACAGCGCCAACCTGTCGGGGAGCTGTTTTTT. Its translation: CASSPGQRQPVGELFF.